The 14 T cell receptor beta chains given below trace back to one sample, sequenced in a study of T cells in Graves' hyperthyroidism and ophthalmopathy. Amplified TCR beta CDR3 regions derived from RNA transcripts. The HTBI primer set served for first-round RT-PCR of the TCR CDR3. TCRdb independently ran MiXCR on the multiplex PCR reads; one entry per CDR3 protein. The sample has about 840,000 distinct CDR3 sequences, over 35% seen once. The sample taken for sequencing was blood. The receptor source for this set is a man between 18 and 29 years old with Graves' hyperthyroidism.

V gene TRBV5-1 combines with J gene TRBJ1-1; no clear D gene. The CDR3 has 15 residues. The V end lost 0 bases, the J end lost 3 bases, and 12 bases lay between the germline ends. Germline CDR1 and CDR2: SGHRS and YFSETQ. The CDR3: CASSLGPRADTEAFF. DNA of the CDR3: TGCGCCAGCAGCTTGGGTCCCCGGGCGGACACTGAAGCTTTCTTT.

This chain connects TRBV6-1 to TRBJ1-4, with 7 bases fitting TRBD1. Germline lookup yields CDR1 MNHNS and CDR2 SASEGT. V lost 6 bases, J lost 8 bases, and 12 bases stayed unmatched. The CDR3 extends over 15 amino acids. The CDR3 loop is CASRAGTASGEKLFF. CDR3 bases: TGTGCCAGCAGGGCCGGGACAGCAAGCGGCGAAAAACTGTTTTTT.

Comments on this clonotype: The conserved closing phenylalanine or tryptophan is absent in this CDR3, likely reflecting a read error. No DNA is shown, since the ends of the CDR3 on it are uncertain; the CDR3 is the one TCRdb lists. The chain is built from TRBV29-1 and TRBJ1-2; the listed D gene, TRBD1, was not tested against the DNA. The CDR3 totals 11 residues, both ends included. Germline-derived CDR1 and CDR2 are SQVTM and ANQGSEA. CDR3 sequence reads: CSVVTGWSTSY.

The V and J genes are TRBV5-1 and TRBJ2-7, with 8 bases matching TRBD2. Trimming removed 0 bases from V and 11 bases from J; junction bases left unmatched: 7. Looked up from germline, CDR1 is SGHRS and CDR2 is YFSETQ. The CDR3 has 13 residues. DNA of the CDR3: TGCGCCAGCAGCTTGGTGAGCGGGAGCGGCGAGTACTTC. It specifies CASSLVSGSGEYF.

In its sample, this clonotype was seen many times. This chain joins TRBV7-6 and TRBJ1-5; no clear D gene. Germline loops: CDR1 SGHVS, CDR2 FNYEAQ. Between the trimmed V and J ends, which lost 4 bases and 2 bases, there was a span of 18 bases. The length of the CDR3 is 17 residues. CDR3 DNA sequence: TGTGCCAGCAGCTGGAAGCGGGCCCATAATGGCAATCAGCCCCAGCATTTT. Encoded protein: CASSWKRAHNGNQPQHF.

There are a few counts of this clonotype. The CDR3 sequence is CASSPGTSSSEQYF. CDR3 in DNA: TGTGCCAGCAGTCCGGGGACTAGCTCTTCCGAGCAGTACTTC. The chain links TRBV6-1 to TRBJ2-7, with TRBD2 matching over 9 bases. The CDR3 is made up of 14 amino acids. V lost 5 bases and J lost 6; bases outside the gene matches: 8. The germline CDR1 and CDR2 sequences are MNHNS and SASEGT.

This rearrangement joins TRBV25-1 to TRBJ1-2; 7 bases align to TRBD1. In germline, CDR1 is MGHDK, CDR2 SYGVNS. This CDR3 has 12 amino acids. CDR3 amino acids: CARYDRAGGYTF. DNA for the CDR3: TGTGCTAGATACGACAGGGCGGGAGGCTACACCTTC.

The chain joins TRBV6-4 to TRBJ1-6; 9 bases agree with TRBD1. The CDR3 contains 17 residues. The germline V gene encodes CDR1 MRHNA and CDR2 SNTAGT. The V segment lost 2 bases and the J segment 10 bases; nucleotides outside the gene matches: 12. The CDR3 sequence is CASSDPNPRDRESPLHF. The CDR3 bases are TGTGCCAGCAGTGACCCGAACCCCCGGGACAGGGAATCACCCCTCCACTTT.

In this sample, this clonotype turned up a few times. The chain links TRBV19 to TRBJ1-3, with D perhaps TRBD1 (5 bases). This CDR3 has 14 residues. Germline lookup yields CDR1 LNHDA and CDR2 SQIVND (reference sequence). V dropped 3 bases and J dropped 4 bases, with 10 bases sitting between them. DNA of the CDR3: TGTGCCAGTAGTATGCCTGCAGGGGGAAACACCATATATTTT. This codes for CASSMPAGGNTIYF.

This clonotype was counted many times. CDR3 region: CASSPTGGIQPQHF. DNA for the CDR3: TGTGCCAGCAGTCCCACAGGGGGCATTCAGCCCCAGCATTTT. The rearrangement uses TRBV25-1 and TRBJ1-5; 9 positions agree with TRBD1. The trim removed 5 bases at V and 6 bases at J, leaving 5 bases unmatched. Germline CDR1 is MGHDK and CDR2 is SYGVNS. The CDR3 extends over 14 amino acids.

The chain links TRBV20-1 to TRBJ1-1; 7 bases match TRBD1. Germline V gene sequence: CDR1 DFQATT, CDR2 SNEGSKA (reference sequence). CDR3 size: 15 residues. The J segment lost 3 bases and the V segment lost 0 bases, leaving 7 bases of the junction unmatched. The CDR3 here is CSARDVRGPDTEAFF. In DNA form, the CDR3 reads TGCAGTGCTAGAGATGTGAGGGGGCCGGACACTGAAGCTTTCTTT.

V usage is TRBV7-9 and J usage is TRBJ2-5; D tentatively reads TRBD1 or TRBD2 (5 bases each). This CDR3 comprises 17 residues. V was cut by 5 bases and J by 5 bases, with 24 bases left in between. CDR1 is SEHNR, CDR2 FQNEAQ, per germline (reference sequence). The CDR3, as DNA: TGTGCCAGCAGCGCTTTTCCCGGGACGGCTGAGGGTGAGACCCAGTACTTC. Translating it yields CASSAFPGTAEGETQYF.

About this clonotype itself: A read error is possible here, since a much larger clone lies one base away. This chain links TRBV15 with TRBJ1-5; no definite D call. The CDR3 contains 15 residues. Looked up from germline, CDR1 is LNHNV and CDR2 is YYDKDF (reference sequence). The CDR3 here is CAPSNDGIGNQPQHF. The CDR3 coding sequence is TGTGCCCCCAGTAACGACGGTATTGGCAATCAGCCCCAGCATTTT.

In DNA form, the CDR3 reads TGCGCCAGCAGTGCTAGGGCCCCGGGACAGGGGCTTGGCTACACCTTC. Translated: CASSARAPGQGLGYTF. The chain has TRBV10-2 and TRBJ1-2; 10 nucleotides align to TRBD1. The CDR3 extends over 16 amino acids. V shed 4 bases and J 7 bases; nucleotides not matched to a gene: 12. Germline assignment: CDR1 WSHSY and CDR2 SAAADI.